These T cell receptor beta chains were read from a single sample in a study of blood T cell repertoires in COVID-19. Profiled with immunoSEQ multiplex PCR; TCRdb holds only in-frame clones, not every one. The table has fewer than 350,000 clones, approximately 80% seen once; the top ten hold around 3%. Specimen: peripheral blood. Source of these receptors: a woman aged 55-75 years with active or convalescent COVID-19. Each CDR3 is given with its conserved first and last residue. The order of the fields is J gene, CDR3 length, D gene, V gene, clone size, CDR3 DNA, CDR3 protein. The D gene is left open where the match is weak. The listing skips clone size in some rows; elsewhere it reads once, few, many or a size class.

>TRBJ1-5|15|TRBD1|TRBV2|once
TGTGCCAGCAGTGAAAGGACAGGGAGCTTTCAGCCCCAGCATTTT
CASSERTGSFQPQHF
>TRBJ1-2|11|NA|TRBV9|NA
TGTGCCAGCAGCGCTACCTATGGCTACACCTTC
CASSATYGYTF
>TRBJ2-3|14|TRBD1|TRBV11-2|NA
TGTGCCAGCAGCCCGGGACAGTGGGCAGATACGCAGTATTTT
CASSPGQWADTQYF
>TRBJ2-7|11|TRBD2|TRBV6-5|NA
TGTGCCAGCAGAAACGCGGGGGTTCAGTACTTC
CASRNAGVQYF
>TRBJ2-7|15|NA|TRBV5-6|NA
TGTGCCAGCAGCTTGTTTGGGGCCTCTCCCTACGAGCAGTACTTC
CASSLFGASPYEQYF
>TRBJ1-2|14|NA|TRBV9|NA
TGTGCCAGTACATCCCCCGGGGCTAACTATGGCTACACCTTC
CASTSPGANYGYTF
>TRBJ1-1|14|NA|TRBV6-6|NA
TGTGCCAGCAGTGCCGGACAGCCCTACACTGAAGCTTTCTTT
CASSAGQPYTEAFF
>TRBJ2-5|15|NA|TRBV7-3|NA
TGTGCCAGCAGCCCCTTGGGGGGGGCGTACGAGACCCAGTACTTC
CASSPLGGAYETQYF
>TRBJ1-1|12|TRBD1|TRBV3-1/TRBV3-2|NA
TGTGCCAGCGCGGCAGGGGGCACTGAAGCTTTCTTT
CASAAGGTEAFF
>TRBJ2-7|14|TRBD1|TRBV27|NA
TGTGCCAGCAGTGCCGACAGGGGGCATTACGAGCAGTACTTC
CASSADRGHYEQYF
>TRBJ1-4|13|NA|TRBV19|once
TGTGCCAGTAGTACAGGGGTTCGAGAAAAACTGTTTTTT
CASSTGVREKLFF
>TRBJ2-6|13|NA|TRBV27|NA
TGTGCCAGCAGTCCGGCTGGGGCCAACGTCCTGACTTTC
CASSPAGANVLTF
>TRBJ2-5|15|NA|TRBV4-2|NA
TGTGCCAGCAGCCAAGATCTGCGGAGGGAAGAGACCCAGTACTTC
CASSQDLRREETQYF
>TRBJ1-6|15|TRBD1|TRBV7-8|NA
TGTGCCAGCAGCCCAAACAGGGGGCATAATTCACCCCTCCACTTT
CASSPNRGHNSPLHF
>TRBJ2-3|13|NA|TRBV3-1/TRBV3-2|NA
TGTGCCAGCAGCCAAAAGCCACCCGATACGCAGTATTTT
CASSQKPPDTQYF
>TRBJ2-2|16|NA|TRBV24-1|NA
TGTGCCACCAGTGACTCCAGGGGATGGGACACCGGGGAGCTGTTTTTT
CATSDSRGWDTGELFF
>TRBJ1-2|11|NA|TRBV4-1|NA
TGCGCCAGCAGCCAAGAGGGCGGCTACACCTTC
CASSQEGGYTF
>TRBJ2-5|13|NA|TRBV19|NA
TGTGCCAGTAGTATCCGCCAGCAAGAGACCCAGTACTTC
CASSIRQQETQYF
>TRBJ2-5|15|NA|TRBV5-6|NA
TGTGCCAGCAGCGACGAAACAGGACCACAAGAGACCCAGTACTTC
CASSDETGPQETQYF
>TRBJ1-1|12|NA|TRBV19|NA
TGTGCCAGTAATGCGGGGCGGACTGAAGCTTTCTTT
CASNAGRTEAFF
>TRBJ2-1|17|TRBD2|TRBV9|NA
TGTGCCAGCAGCCCCCGAAGTAGCGGGGTCTCCTACAATGAGCAGTTCTTC
CASSPRSSGVSYNEQFF
>TRBJ1-5|16|TRBD1|TRBV10-1|few
TGCGCCAGCAGCCACTACTCCGCTGACAGGGTCGAGCCCCAGCATTTT
CASSHYSADRVEPQHF
>TRBJ1-1|14|NA|TRBV3-1/TRBV3-2|NA
TGTGCCAGCAGCCAAGATCTTGTGAACACTGAAGCTTTCTTT
CASSQDLVNTEAFF
>TRBJ2-5|17|TRBD2|TRBV4-1|NA
TGCGCCAGCAGCCAAGGGCCCGAGCGGGGGGGCGGGGAGACCCAGTACTTC
CASSQGPERGGGETQYF
>TRBJ2-1|17|TRBD2|TRBV7-9|once
TGTGCCAGCAGTCCCGGGACTAGCGGGGGGGCGTTTCATGAGCAGTTCTTC
CASSPGTSGGAFHEQFF
>TRBJ2-1|16|NA|TRBV2|NA
TGTGCCAGCAGTGTCGGGGGGCCCGTTTTCTACAATGAGCAGTTCTTC
CASSVGGPVFYNEQFF
>TRBJ1-2|14|TRBD1|TRBV11-3|few
TGTGCCAGCAGCTTTAAGGGACAGTTAGATGGCTACACCTTC
CASSFKGQLDGYTF
>TRBJ1-2|16|NA|TRBV4-1|once
TGCGCCAGCAGCCAAGGGGGGGGTCGGACCCACTATGGCTACACCTTC
CASSQGGGRTHYGYTF
>TRBJ2-7|17|NA|TRBV7-8|NA
TGTGCCAGCAGCTTTGGCCCGGGGTTACGGGTCTCCTACGAGCAGTACTTC
CASSFGPGLRVSYEQYF
>TRBJ2-3|12|NA|TRBV29-1|NA
TGCAGCGTTGAACCCCGGACAGATACGCAGTATTTT
CSVEPRTDTQYF
>TRBJ2-2|17|TRBD1|TRBV7-2|NA
TGTGCCAGCAGCTTAGCTAAAGGGACAGGGAACACCGGGGAGCTGTTTTTT
CASSLAKGTGNTGELFF
>TRBJ1-2|14|TRBD1|TRBV4-2|NA
TGTGCCAGCAGCCAAGATTGGACAGGGGATGGCTACACCTTC
CASSQDWTGDGYTF
>TRBJ1-1|19|TRBD1|TRBV27|NA
TGTGCCAGCAGTTTATCCTCCTCTGGGACAGAGATCCTGAACACTGAAGCTTTCTTT
CASSLSSSGTEILNTEAFF
>TRBJ2-1|13|NA|TRBV12-3/TRBV12-4|NA
TGTGCCAGCACCCTGATTAGTTACAATGAGCAGTTCTTC
CASTLISYNEQFF
>TRBJ1-1|12|TRBD1|TRBV28|NA
TGTGCCAGCAGGCCCGGACAGGATGAAGCTTTCTTT
CASRPGQDEAFF
>TRBJ1-4|15|NA|TRBV18|NA
TGTGCCAGCTCATACTACCGTGATTTCGGGGAAAAACTGTTTTTT
CASSYYRDFGEKLFF
>TRBJ1-4|14|NA|TRBV18|NA
TGTGCCAGCTCACCAGCAGGGGTTCATGAAAAACTGTTTTTT
CASSPAGVHEKLFF
>TRBJ1-5|12|NA|TRBV7-6|NA
TGTGCCAGCAGCTTCATCAATCAGCCCCAGCATTTT
CASSFINQPQHF
>TRBJ1-6|13|NA|TRBV9|NA
TGTGCCAGCAGCGCCCTCTATAATTCACCCCTCCACTTT
CASSALYNSPLHF
>TRBJ2-1|18|NA|TRBV6-2/TRBV6-3|NA
TGTGCCAGCAGTTACTATCATCGAGGGATTAGCTCCTACAATGAGCAGTTCTTC
CASSYYHRGISSYNEQFF